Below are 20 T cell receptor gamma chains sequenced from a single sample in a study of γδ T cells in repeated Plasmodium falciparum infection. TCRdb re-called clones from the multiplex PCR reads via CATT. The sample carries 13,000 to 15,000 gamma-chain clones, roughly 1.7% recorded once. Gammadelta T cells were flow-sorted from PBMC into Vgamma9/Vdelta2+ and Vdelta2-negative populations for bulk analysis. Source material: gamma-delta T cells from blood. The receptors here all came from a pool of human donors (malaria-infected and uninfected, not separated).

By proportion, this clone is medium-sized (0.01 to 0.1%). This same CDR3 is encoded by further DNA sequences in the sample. CDR3 nucleotides: TGTGCCTTGTGGGAATATTATTATAAGAAACTCTTT. This sequence encodes CALWEYYYKKLF. The chain joins TRGV9 to TRGJ1 or TRGJ2. Germline V lookup: CDR1 GITISATS, CDR2 ISYDGTV (reference sequence). The CDR3 sequence is 12 residues long. Losses at the gene ends were 4 bases for V and 2 bases for J; bases not matched to a gene: 2.

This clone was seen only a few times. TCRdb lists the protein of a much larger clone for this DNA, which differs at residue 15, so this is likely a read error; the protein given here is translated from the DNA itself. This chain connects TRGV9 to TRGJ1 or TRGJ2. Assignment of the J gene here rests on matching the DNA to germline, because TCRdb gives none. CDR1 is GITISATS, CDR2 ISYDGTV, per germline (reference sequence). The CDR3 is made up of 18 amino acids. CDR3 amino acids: CALWEVQSYNSNYYRKLF. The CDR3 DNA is TGTGCCTTGTGGGAGGTGCAGTCCTACAATTCGAATTATTATAGGAAACTCTTT.

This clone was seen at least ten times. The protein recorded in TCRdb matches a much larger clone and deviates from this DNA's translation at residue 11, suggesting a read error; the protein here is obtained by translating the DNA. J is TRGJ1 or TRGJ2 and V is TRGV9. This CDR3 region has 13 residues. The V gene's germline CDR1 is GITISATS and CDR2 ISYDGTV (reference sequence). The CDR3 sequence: CALWEFSYYKELF. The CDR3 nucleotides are TGTGCCTTGTGGGAGTTTTCTTATTATAAGGAACTCTTT.

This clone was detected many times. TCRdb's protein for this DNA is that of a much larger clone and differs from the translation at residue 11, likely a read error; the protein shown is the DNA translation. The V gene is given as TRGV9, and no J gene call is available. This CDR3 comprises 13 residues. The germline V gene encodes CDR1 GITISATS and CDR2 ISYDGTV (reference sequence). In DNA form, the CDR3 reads TGTGCCTTGTGGGAGGTGCATTATTATAAGGAACTCTTT. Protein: CALWEVHYYKELF.

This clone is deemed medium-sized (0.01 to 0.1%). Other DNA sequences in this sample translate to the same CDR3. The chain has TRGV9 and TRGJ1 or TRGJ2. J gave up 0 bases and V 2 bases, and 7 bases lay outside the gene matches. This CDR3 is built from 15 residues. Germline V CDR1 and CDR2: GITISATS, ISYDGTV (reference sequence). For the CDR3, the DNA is TGTGCCTTGTGGGAGGGAAAACTGAATTATTATAAGAAACTCTTT. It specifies CALWEGKLNYYKKLF.

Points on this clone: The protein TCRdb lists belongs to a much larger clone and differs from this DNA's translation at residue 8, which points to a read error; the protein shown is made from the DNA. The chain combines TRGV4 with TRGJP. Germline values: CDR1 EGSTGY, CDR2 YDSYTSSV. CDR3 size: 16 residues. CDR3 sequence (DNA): TGTGCCACCTGGGAGATACAAGGGTTGGGCAAAAAAATCAAGGTATTT. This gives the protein CATWEIQGLGKKIKVF.

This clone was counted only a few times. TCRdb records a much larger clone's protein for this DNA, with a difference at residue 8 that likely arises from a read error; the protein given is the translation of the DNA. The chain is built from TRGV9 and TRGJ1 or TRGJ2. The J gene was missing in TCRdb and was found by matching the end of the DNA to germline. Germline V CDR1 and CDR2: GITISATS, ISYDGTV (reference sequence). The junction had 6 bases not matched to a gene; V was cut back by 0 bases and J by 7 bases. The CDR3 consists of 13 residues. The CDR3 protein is CALWEVHWYKKLF. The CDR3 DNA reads TGTGCCTTGTGGGAGGTGCACTGGTATAAGAAACTCTTT.

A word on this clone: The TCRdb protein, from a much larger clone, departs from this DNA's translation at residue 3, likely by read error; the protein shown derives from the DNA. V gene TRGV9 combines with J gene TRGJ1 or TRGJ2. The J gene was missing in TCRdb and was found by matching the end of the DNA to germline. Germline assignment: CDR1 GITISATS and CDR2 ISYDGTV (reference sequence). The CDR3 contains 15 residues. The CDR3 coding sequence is TGTGCCTCGTGGGCCCCCTCTCCGAATTATTATAAGAAACTCTTT. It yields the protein CASWAPSPNYYKKLF.

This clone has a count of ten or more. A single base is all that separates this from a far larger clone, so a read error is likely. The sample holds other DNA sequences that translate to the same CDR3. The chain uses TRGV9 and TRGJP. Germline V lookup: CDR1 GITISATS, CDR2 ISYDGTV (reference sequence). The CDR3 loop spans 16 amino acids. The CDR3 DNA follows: TGCGCCTTGTGGGAGGCAATTGGGTTGGGCAAAAAAATCAAGGTATTT. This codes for CALWEAIGLGKKIKVF.

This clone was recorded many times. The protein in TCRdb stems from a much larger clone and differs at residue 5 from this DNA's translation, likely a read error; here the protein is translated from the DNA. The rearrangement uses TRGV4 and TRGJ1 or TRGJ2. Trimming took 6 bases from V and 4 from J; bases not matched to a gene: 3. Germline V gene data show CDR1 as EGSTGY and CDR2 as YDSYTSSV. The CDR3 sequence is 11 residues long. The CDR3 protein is CATWTYYKKLF. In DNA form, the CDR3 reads TGTGCCACCTGGACCTATTATAAGAAACTCTTT.

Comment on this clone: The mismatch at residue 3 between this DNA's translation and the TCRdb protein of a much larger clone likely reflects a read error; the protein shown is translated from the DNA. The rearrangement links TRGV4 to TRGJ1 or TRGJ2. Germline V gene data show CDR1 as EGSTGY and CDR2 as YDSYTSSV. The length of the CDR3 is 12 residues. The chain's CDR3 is CAIWDGLYKKLF. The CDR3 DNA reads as TGTGCCATCTGGGATGGGCTTTATAAGAAACTCTTT.

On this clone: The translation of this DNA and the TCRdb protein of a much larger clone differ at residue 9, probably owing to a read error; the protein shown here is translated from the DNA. CDR3 loop: CATPLSYKNLF. The CDR3 DNA reads TGTGCCACCCCATTATCTTATAAGAACCTCTTT. The V gene is TRGV5; the J gene was not called. The germline CDR1 and CDR2 sequences are VINAFY and YDVSNSKD. The CDR3 is 11 amino acids.

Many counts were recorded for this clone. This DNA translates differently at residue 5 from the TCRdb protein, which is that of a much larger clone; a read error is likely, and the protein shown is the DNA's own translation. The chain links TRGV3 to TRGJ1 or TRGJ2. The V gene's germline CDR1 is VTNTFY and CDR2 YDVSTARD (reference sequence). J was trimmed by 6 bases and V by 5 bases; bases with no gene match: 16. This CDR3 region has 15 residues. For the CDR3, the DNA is TGTGCCACCTGGGGCGGGGAAGCACCGGGTTATAAGAAACTCTTT. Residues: CATWGGEAPGYKKLF.

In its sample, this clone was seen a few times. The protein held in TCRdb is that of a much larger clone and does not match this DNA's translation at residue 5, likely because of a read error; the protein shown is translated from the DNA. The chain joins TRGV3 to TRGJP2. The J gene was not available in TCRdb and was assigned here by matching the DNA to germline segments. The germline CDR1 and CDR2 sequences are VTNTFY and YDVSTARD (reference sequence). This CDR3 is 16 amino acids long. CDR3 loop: CATWVRRGGSDWIKTF. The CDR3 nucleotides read TGTGCCACCTGGGTCAGGCGCGGGGGTAGTGATTGGATCAAGACGTTT.

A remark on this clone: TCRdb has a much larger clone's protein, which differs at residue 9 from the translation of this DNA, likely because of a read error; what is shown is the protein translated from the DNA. CDR3 protein: CATWDRRGHKKLF. The DNA for the CDR3 is TGTGCCACCTGGGACAGGCGAGGACATAAGAAACTCTTT. V usage is TRGV3 and J usage is TRGJ1 or TRGJ2. CDR3 length: 13 amino acids. Germline CDR1 reads VTNTFY; CDR2 reads YDVSTARD (reference sequence). V trimming: 0 bases; J trimming: 8 bases; junction bases outside the gene matches: 7.

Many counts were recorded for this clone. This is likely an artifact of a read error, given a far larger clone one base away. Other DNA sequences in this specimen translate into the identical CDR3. DNA for the CDR3: TGTGCCACTTGGGATGGGCTGAAGAAACTCTTT. This sequence encodes CATWDGLKKLF. The chain employs TRGV4 and TRGJ1 or TRGJ2. The germline V gene encodes CDR1 EGSTGY and CDR2 YDSYTSSV. CDR3 length: 11 residues.

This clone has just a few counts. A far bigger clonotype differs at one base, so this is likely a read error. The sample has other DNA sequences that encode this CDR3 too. The CDR3 DNA reads TGTGCCACCTGGGACGGTTGCGTTTATAAGAAACTCTTT. Its translation: CATWDGCVYKKLF. This chain uses TRGV4 with TRGJ1 or TRGJ2. TCRdb carries no J gene annotation; the J gene was assigned here by matching the DNA with germline. Germline V gives CDR1 EGSTGY, CDR2 YDSYTSSV. This CDR3 is built from 13 residues. With V trimmed by 4 bases and J by 6 bases, 9 bases remained unmatched.

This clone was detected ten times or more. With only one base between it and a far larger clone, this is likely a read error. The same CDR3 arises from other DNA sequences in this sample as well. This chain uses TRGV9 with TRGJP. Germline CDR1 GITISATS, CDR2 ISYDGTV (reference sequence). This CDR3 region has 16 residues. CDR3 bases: TGTGCCTTGTGGGAGGGACAAGAGCTGGGCAAAAAAATCAAGGTATTT. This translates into CALWEGQELGKKIKVF.

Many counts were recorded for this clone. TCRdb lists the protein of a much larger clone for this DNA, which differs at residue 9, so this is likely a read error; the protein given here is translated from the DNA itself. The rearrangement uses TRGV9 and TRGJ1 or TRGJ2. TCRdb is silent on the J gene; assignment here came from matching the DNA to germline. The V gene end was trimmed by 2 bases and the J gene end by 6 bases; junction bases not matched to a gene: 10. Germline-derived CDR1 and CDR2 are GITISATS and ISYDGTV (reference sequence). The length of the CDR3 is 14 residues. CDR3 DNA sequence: TGTGCCTTGTGGGAGGCCCACCCTTGTTATAAGAAACTCTTT. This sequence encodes CALWEAHPCYKKLF.

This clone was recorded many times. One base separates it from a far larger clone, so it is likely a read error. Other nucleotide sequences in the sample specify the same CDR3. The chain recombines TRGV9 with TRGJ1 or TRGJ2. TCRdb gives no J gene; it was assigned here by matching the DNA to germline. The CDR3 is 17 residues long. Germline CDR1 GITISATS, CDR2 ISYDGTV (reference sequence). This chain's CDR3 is CALWEAYKYQNYYKKLF. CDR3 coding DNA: TGCGCCTTGTGGGAGGCCTACAAATATCAGAATTATTATAAGAAACTCTTT.